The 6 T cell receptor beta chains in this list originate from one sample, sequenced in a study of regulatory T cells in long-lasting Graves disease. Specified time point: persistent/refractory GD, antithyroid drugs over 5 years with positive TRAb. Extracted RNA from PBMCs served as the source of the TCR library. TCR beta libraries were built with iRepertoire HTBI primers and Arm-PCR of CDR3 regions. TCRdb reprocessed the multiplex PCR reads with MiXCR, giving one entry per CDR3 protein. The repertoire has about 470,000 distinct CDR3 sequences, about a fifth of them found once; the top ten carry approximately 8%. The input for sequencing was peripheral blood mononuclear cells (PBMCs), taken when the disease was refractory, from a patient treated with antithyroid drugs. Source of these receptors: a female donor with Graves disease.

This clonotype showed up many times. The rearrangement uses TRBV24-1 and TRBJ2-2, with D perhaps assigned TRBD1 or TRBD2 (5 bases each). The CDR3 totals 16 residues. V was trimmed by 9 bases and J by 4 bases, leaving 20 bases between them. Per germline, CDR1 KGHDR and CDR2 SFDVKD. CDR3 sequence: CATGGVGPHATGELFF. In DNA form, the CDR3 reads TGTGCCACCGGGGGAGTGGGACCCCACGCCACCGGGGAGCTGTTTTTT.

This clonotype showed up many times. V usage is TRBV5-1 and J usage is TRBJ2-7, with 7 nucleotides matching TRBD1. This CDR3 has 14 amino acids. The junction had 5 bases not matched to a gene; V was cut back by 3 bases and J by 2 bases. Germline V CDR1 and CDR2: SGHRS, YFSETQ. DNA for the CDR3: TGCGCCAGCAGCTCCCGGGACAGCACCTACGAGCAGTACTTC. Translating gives CASSSRDSTYEQYF.

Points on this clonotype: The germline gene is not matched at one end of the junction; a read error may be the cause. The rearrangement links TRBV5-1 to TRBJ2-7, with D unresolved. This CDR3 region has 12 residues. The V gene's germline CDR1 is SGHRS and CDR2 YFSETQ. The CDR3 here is CASSPDSYGQYF. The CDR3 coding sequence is TGCGCCAGCAGCCCGGATTCCTACGGGCAGTACTTC.

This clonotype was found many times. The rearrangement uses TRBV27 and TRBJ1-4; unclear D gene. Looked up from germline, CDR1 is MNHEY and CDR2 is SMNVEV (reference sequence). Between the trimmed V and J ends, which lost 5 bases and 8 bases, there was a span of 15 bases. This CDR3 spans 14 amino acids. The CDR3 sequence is CASSLVPPAEKLFF. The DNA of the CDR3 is TGTGCCAGCAGTCTCGTGCCCCCGGCAGAAAAACTGTTTTTT. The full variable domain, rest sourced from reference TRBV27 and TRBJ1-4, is EAQVTQNPRYLITVTGKKLTVTCSQNMNHEYMSWYRQDPGLGLRQIYYSMNVEVTDKGDVPEGYKVSRKEKRNFPLILESPSPNQTSLYFCASSLVPPAEKLFFGSGTQLSVL.

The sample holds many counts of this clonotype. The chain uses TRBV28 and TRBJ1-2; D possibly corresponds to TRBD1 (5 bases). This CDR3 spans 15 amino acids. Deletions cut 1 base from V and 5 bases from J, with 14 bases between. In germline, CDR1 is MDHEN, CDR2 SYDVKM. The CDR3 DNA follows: TGTGCCAGCAGTTTATACGCCCCGCGACAGTATGGCTACACCTTC. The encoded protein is CASSLYAPRQYGYTF.

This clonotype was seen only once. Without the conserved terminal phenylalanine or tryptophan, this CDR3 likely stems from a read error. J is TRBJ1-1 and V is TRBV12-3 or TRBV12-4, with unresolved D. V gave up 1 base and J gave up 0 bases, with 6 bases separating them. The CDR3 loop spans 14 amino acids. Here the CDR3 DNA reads TGTGCCAGCAGTTTAGGACGGATGAACACTGAAGCTTTCCTT. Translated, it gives CASSLGRMNTEAFL.